The present entry profiles one TCR beta chain with its context. Its specificity is not known. The data belong to a study of radiotherapy plus CTLA-4 blockade in lung cancer. Looking at the study overall: Disease control reached approximately 31%, with objective responses in 15% to 20%. Regarding the study as a whole: Early blood T cell clone changes and increased post-radiation serum interferon-beta were reportedly the strongest response predictors.

TCRdb keeps only in-frame clones here, not all; method: immunoSEQ multiplex PCR. This table holds tens of thousands of clones, about 86% found once. People whose metastatic non-small-cell lung cancer was chemo-refractory got focal radiation along with CTLA-4 blockade by ipilimumab. This sequence originates from a human donor with non-small cell lung cancer whose response to radiotherapy plus ipilimumab could not be evaluated. Sample: peripheral blood, taken from a patient treated with radiotherapy plus ipilimumab.

The CDR3 loop is CASSESLQTGTYSPLHF. The CDR3 coding sequence is TGCGCCAGCAGTGAGTCCCTCCAGACAGGGACTTATTCACCCCTCCACTTT. The V and J genes are TRBV10-1 and TRBJ1-6; 7 bases align to TRBD1. This CDR3 is built from 17 residues. The trim removed 0 bases at V and 8 bases at J, leaving 10 bases unmatched. Germline loops: CDR1 WNHNN, CDR2 SYGVQD (reference sequence).